The 12 T cell receptor beta chains below all came from one sample that was sequenced in a study of regulatory T cells in long-lasting Graves disease. Time point in this sample: newly diagnosed GD, antithyroid drugs for less than 3 months. RNA from PBMCs was the source of the TCR library. CDR3-region Arm-PCR and iRepertoire HTBI primers produced the TCR beta libraries. TCRdb re-derived calls from the multiplex PCR reads in MiXCR, one entry per CDR3 protein. Altogether some 220,000 distinct CDR3 sequences are present, around a fifth being singletons, with the ten largest covering 12%. This sample was shared with a second study, whose subject was T cells in Graves' hyperthyroidism and ophthalmopathy.

The starting material was peripheral blood mononuclear cells (PBMCs), obtained at new diagnosis, from a patient treated with antithyroid drugs. The origin of the receptors is a woman aged 30 to 39 with Graves disease.

V and J are TRBV12-3 or TRBV12-4 and TRBJ2-7, with 14 bases aligning to TRBD2. This CDR3 spans 19 amino acids. The junction had 10 bases not matched to a gene; V was cut back by 0 bases and J by 3 bases. CDR3: CASSLARGLAGVEGYEQYF. The CDR3 region has the DNA TGTGCCAGCAGTTTAGCGCGGGGACTAGCGGGAGTAGAAGGCTACGAGCAGTACTTC.

This clonotype has at least ten counts. This chain joins TRBV3-1 and TRBJ2-7; no reliable D call. Between the trimmed V and J ends, which lost 1 base and 7 bases, there was a span of 11 bases. The CDR3 length is 13 residues. CDR1 LGHDT and CDR2 YNNKEL come from the germline V gene (reference sequence). CDR3 protein: CASSQVDVGEQYF. The CDR3, as DNA: TGTGCCAGCAGCCAAGTGGACGTAGGTGAGCAGTACTTC.

This clonotype was recorded many times. The chain couples TRBV20-1 to TRBJ1-6; a possible D gene is TRBD1 (5 bases). The CDR3 runs to 18 residues. The germline V and J ends were trimmed by 0 bases and 0 bases, with 15 bases remaining between them. Germline lookup yields CDR1 DFQATT and CDR2 SNEGSKA (reference sequence). The CDR3 is CSARDGARVSSYNSPLHF. The CDR3 DNA reads as TGCAGTGCTAGAGATGGGGCCAGGGTTAGCTCCTATAATTCACCCCTCCACTTT.

The chain recombines TRBV27 with TRBJ2-7; 9 bases match TRBD2. This CDR3 contains 17 residues. Per the germline V gene, CDR1 is MNHEY and CDR2 is SMNVEV (reference sequence). The trim removed 9 bases at V and 3 bases at J, leaving 18 bases unmatched. The CDR3 DNA is TGTGCCAGTAGTCACCTACTCTCTAGCGGGATACACTACGAGCAGTACTTC. Amino acid sequence: CASSHLLSSGIHYEQYF.

Points on this clonotype: The junction shows a germline mismatch at one end, possibly a read error. V and J are TRBV19 and TRBJ1-5; weak D call: TRBD1 (5 bases). The CDR3 sequence is 17 residues long. Per germline, CDR1 LNHDA and CDR2 SQIVND (reference sequence). The CDR3 loop reads CASSNPRGGASSQPQHF. The CDR3 nucleotides read TGTGCCAGTAGTAACCCGCGAGGAGGGGCGAGCAGTCAGCCCCAGCATTTT.

This clonotype was detected ten times or more. This chain joins TRBV4-1 and TRBJ2-1, with TRBD2 matching over 15 bases. Losses at the gene ends were 4 bases for V and 1 base for J; bases not matched to a gene: 11. CDR3 length equals 20 residues. CDR1 is MGHRA, CDR2 YSYEKL, per germline. The chain's CDR3 is CASSPGGLAGGPVSYNEQFF. The CDR3 DNA reads TGCGCCAGCAGCCCTGGAGGACTAGCGGGAGGGCCGGTGTCCTACAATGAGCAGTTCTTC.

The table lists this clonotype with many counts. This rearrangement joins TRBV5-8 to TRBJ1-5; D perhaps matches TRBD1 (6 bases). Germline V lookup: CDR1 SGHTS, CDR2 YDEGEE. The CDR3 is 14 amino acids. Trimming removed 4 bases at V and 6 bases at J, with 14 bases between. The CDR3 sequence: CASSGGGEGQPQHF. CDR3 DNA sequence: TGTGCCAGCAGCGGAGGGGGAGAGGGTCAGCCCCAGCATTTT.

This clonotype was seen ten or more times. The J gene is TRBJ1-5, the V gene TRBV3-1; D is perhaps TRBD1 (6 bases). The CDR3 totals 15 residues. Trimming cost V 4 bases and J 3 bases, with 13 bases left between them. CDR1 and CDR2 from the germline V gene are LGHDT and YNNKEL (reference sequence). The CDR3 coding sequence is TGTGCCAGCAGCCTTGCGACAGGCCCCAATCAGCCCCAGCATTTT. Translated: CASSLATGPNQPQHF.

This clonotype showed up just a few times. V is TRBV4-1 and J is TRBJ2-3, with 8 nucleotides matching TRBD2. Germline V gene lookup returns CDR1 MGHRA and CDR2 YSYEKL. This CDR3 has 19 amino acids. Trimming took 0 bases from V and 0 from J; bases not matched to a gene: 11. CDR3 protein: CASSQDRGGGQGSTDTQYF. For the CDR3, the DNA is TGCGCCAGCAGCCAAGATCGGGGGGGTGGGCAGGGTAGCACAGATACGCAGTATTTT.

This clonotype has ten or more counts. This chain connects TRBV6-1 to TRBJ1-1; 7 bases map to TRBD1. Germline CDR1 and CDR2: MNHNS and SASEGT. This CDR3 has 13 residues. V shed 6 bases, J shed 1 base, and the junction held 2 bases outside the gene matches. CDR3 nucleotide sequence: TGTGCCAGCAGAGGGACAGAGAACACTGAAGCTTTCTTT. It codes for CASRGTENTEAFF.

The chain recombines TRBV7-2 with TRBJ2-3; D is undetermined. CDR3 length: 13 amino acids. The germline V gene encodes CDR1 SGHTA and CDR2 FQGNSA. The V gene lost 1 base and the J gene lost 2 bases, with 4 bases spanning the gap. The CDR3 reads CASSLEPTDTQYF. In DNA form, the CDR3 reads TGTGCCAGCAGCTTAGAGCCCACAGATACGCAGTATTTT.

Ten or more counts support this clonotype. This chain links TRBV6-1 with TRBJ2-7; D call uncertain. The length of the CDR3 is 15 residues. The ends were cut back, 6 bases at V and 1 base at J, with 16 bases in the middle. Germline-derived CDR1 and CDR2 are MNHNS and SASEGT. This CDR3 reads CASSPGPTLSYEQYF. Here the CDR3 DNA reads TGTGCCAGCAGCCCCGGGCCCACTCTTTCCTACGAGCAGTACTTC.